Listed here are 15 T cell receptor beta chains from one sample, sequenced in a study of blood T cell repertoires in COVID-19. Sequencing used immunoSEQ multiplex PCR; TCRdb keeps in-frame clones, though not all of them. The top ten hold under 7.5% of the sample, which has over 200,000 clones, around 86% seen once. The sample taken for sequencing was peripheral blood. The origin of the receptors is a man aged 60-69 years who had recovered from COVID-19.

The chain links TRBV11-3 to TRBJ2-1; 10 nucleotides agree with TRBD2. Germline V CDR1 and CDR2: SGHNT, YENEEA. The V gene end was trimmed by 5 bases and the J gene end by 7 bases; junction bases not matched to a gene: 14. This CDR3 is 17 amino acids long. The CDR3 sequence: CASSRGGSGGKGNEQFF. The CDR3 nucleotides are TGTGCCAGCAGCCGCGGCGGTAGCGGGGGGAAGGGAAATGAGCAGTTCTTC.

This chain uses TRBV29-1 with TRBJ1-1, with a weak D call TRBD1 (5 bases). Per the germline V gene, CDR1 is SQVTM and CDR2 is ANQGSEA. CDR3 length: 12 residues. The V gene lost 4 bases and the J gene lost 5 bases, with 11 bases spanning the gap. The CDR3 is CSVAGPWTEAFF. CDR3 nucleotides: TGCAGCGTTGCAGGGCCATGGACTGAAGCTTTCTTT.

This clone showed up just once. This rearrangement joins TRBV3-1 (or the pseudogene TRBV3-2) to TRBJ2-5; TRBD2 matches 9 bases. V trimming: 4 bases; J trimming: 4 bases; junction bases outside the gene matches: 4. Looked up from germline, CDR1 is LGHDT and CDR2 is YNNKEL (reference sequence). The CDR3 contains 14 residues. The CDR3 loop is CASSRGGGIETQYF. Written as DNA, the CDR3 is TGTGCCAGCAGCCGCGGGGGGGGAATAGAGACCCAGTACTTC.

This chain links TRBV19 with TRBJ1-1; perhaps TRBD1 as D (6 bases). The V end was cut by 6 bases, the J end by 3 bases, with 14 bases between. CDR1 is LNHDA, CDR2 SQIVND, per germline (reference sequence). The CDR3 loop spans 14 amino acids. DNA of the CDR3: TGTGCCAGTAGCCATACAGGGAAATACACTGAAGCTTTCTTT. Amino acid sequence: CASSHTGKYTEAFF. Complete variable domain (other parts from reference TRBV19 and TRBJ1-1): DGGITQSPKYLFRKEGQNVTLSCEQNLNHDAMYWYRQDPGQGLRLIYYSQIVNDFQKGDIAEGYSVSREKKESFPLTVTSAQKNPTAFYLCASSHTGKYTEAFFGQGTRLTVV.

The chain links TRBV5-5 to TRBJ2-3; D remains ambiguous. The CDR3 spans 15 residues. Germline V CDR1 and CDR2: SGHKS, YYEKEE (reference sequence). With 2 bases removed from V and 11 bases from J, the gap between germline ends came to 21 bases. CDR3 bases: TGTGCCAGCAGCTTCCAATCTTACTCACAGATAGAGCAGTATTTT. Translated: CASSFQSYSQIEQYF. Drawing the rest from reference TRBV5-5 and TRBJ2-3, the complete variable domain is DAGVTQSPTHLIKTRGQQVTLRCSPISGHKSVSWYQQVLGQGPQFIFQYYEKEERGRGNFPDRFSARQFPNYSSELNVNALLLGDSALYLCASSFQSYSQIEQYFGPGTRLTVL.

CDR3 sequence: CSASQTSGTQYF. As DNA, the CDR3 is TGCAGTGCTAGTCAGACTAGCGGTACGCAGTATTTT. The rearrangement links TRBV20-1 to TRBJ2-3; 9 positions agree with TRBD2. The CDR3 is made up of 12 amino acids. Germline CDR1 is DFQATT and CDR2 is SNEGSKA (reference sequence). V shed 3 bases and J 8 bases; nucleotides not matched to a gene: 3.

The chain links TRBV7-2 to TRBJ1-2; 9 nucleotides align to TRBD1. Trimming took 6 bases from V and 4 from J; bases not matched to a gene: 6. From germline, CDR1 is SGHTA and CDR2 FQGNSA. The CDR3 consists of 14 residues. In nucleotides, the CDR3 is TGTGCCAGCAGTCCCTCGACAGGGGGCTATGGCTACACCTTC. Amino acids: CASSPSTGGYGYTF.

In this sample, this clone turned up once. The CDR3 DNA reads as TGTGCCAGCAGCCTCGGGACTAGGCCCTACAATGAGCAGTTCTTC. Translation: CASSLGTRPYNEQFF. The genes are TRBV27 and TRBJ2-1, with 8 nucleotides matching TRBD2. This CDR3 comprises 15 residues. Germline CDR1 MNHEY, CDR2 SMNVEV (reference sequence). J lost 2 bases, V lost 6 bases, and 6 bases had no gene match.

This chain joins TRBV6-1 and TRBJ2-3; D remains ambiguous. The V gene lost 2 bases and the J gene lost 4 bases, with 10 bases spanning the gap. Germline values: CDR1 MNHNS, CDR2 SASEGT. The CDR3 length is 14 residues. The CDR3 coding sequence is TGTGCCAGCAGTGAATTGGCCGGGTCAGATACGCAGTATTTT. It specifies CASSELAGSDTQYF.

V usage is TRBV11-2 and J usage is TRBJ1-3, with TRBD1 matching 8 bases. The CDR3 runs to 17 residues. CDR1 and CDR2 from the germline V gene are SGHAT and FQNNGV. The ends lost 10 bases at V and 4 bases at J; junction bases unmatched: 18. CDR3 in amino acids: CATPGPTGDLRGNTIYF. DNA of the CDR3: TGTGCCACCCCCGGTCCGACAGGGGATTTGAGGGGAAACACCATATATTTT.

The chain joins TRBV5-1 to TRBJ2-7, with 10 bases fitting TRBD2. The junction had 6 bases not matched to a gene; V was cut back by 1 base and J by 2 bases. The germline gives CDR1 SGHRS, CDR2 YFSETQ. This CDR3 comprises 16 residues. The CDR3 region is CASSLRAGGSPYEQYF. CDR3 DNA: TGCGCCAGCAGCTTGCGAGCGGGAGGGTCCCCCTACGAGCAGTACTTC.

Only a few counts were recorded for this clone. This sequence joins TRBV5-1 and TRBJ1-3, with 7 bases that match TRBD1. Per the germline V gene, CDR1 is SGHRS and CDR2 is YFSETQ. The CDR3 sequence is 15 residues long. V gave up 2 bases and J gave up 0 bases; unmatched junction bases: 2. CDR3 in amino acids: CASSLQGTSGNTIYF. The CDR3, as DNA: TGCGCCAGCAGCTTACAGGGGACCTCTGGAAACACCATATATTTT.

V gene TRBV28 combines with J gene TRBJ1-6; 7 nucleotides line up with TRBD1. V lost 4 bases to trimming and J lost 8 bases; unmatched junction nucleotides: 11. Germline V CDR1 and CDR2: MDHEN, SYDVKM. The CDR3 contains 16 residues. CDR3 amino acids: CASSSMTGMNHSPLHF. The DNA for the CDR3 is TGTGCCAGCAGTTCAATGACAGGGATGAATCATTCACCCCTCCACTTT.

J is TRBJ1-4 and V is TRBV25-1, with TRBD1 matching 9 bases. CDR1 is MGHDK, CDR2 SYGVNS, per germline. V shed 1 base, J shed 1 base, and the junction held 4 bases outside the gene matches. The CDR3 consists of 17 residues. CDR3 nucleotide sequence: TGTGCCAGCAGTGAATTAGGACAGGGGAGAACTAATGAAAAACTGTTTTTT. It yields the protein CASSELGQGRTNEKLFF. The whole variable domain, remainder taken from reference TRBV25-1 and TRBJ1-4, is EADIYQTPRYLVIGTGKKITLECSQTMGHDKMYWYQQDPGMELHLIHYSYGVNSTEKGDLSSESTVSRIRTEHFPLTLESARPSHTSQYLCASSELGQGRTNEKLFFGSGTQLSVL.

This chain joins TRBV9 and TRBJ2-7, with 10 bases fitting TRBD1. Germline CDR1 reads SGDLS; CDR2 reads YYNGEE. The CDR3 is 16 amino acids. Trimming at V came to 0 bases and at J to 5 bases, leaving 8 bases not matched to a gene. The CDR3 nucleotides are TGTGCCAGCAGCGTAGAGGTGGGACAGGGGAGTGACGAGCAGTACTTC. Translation gives CASSVEVGQGSDEQYF.